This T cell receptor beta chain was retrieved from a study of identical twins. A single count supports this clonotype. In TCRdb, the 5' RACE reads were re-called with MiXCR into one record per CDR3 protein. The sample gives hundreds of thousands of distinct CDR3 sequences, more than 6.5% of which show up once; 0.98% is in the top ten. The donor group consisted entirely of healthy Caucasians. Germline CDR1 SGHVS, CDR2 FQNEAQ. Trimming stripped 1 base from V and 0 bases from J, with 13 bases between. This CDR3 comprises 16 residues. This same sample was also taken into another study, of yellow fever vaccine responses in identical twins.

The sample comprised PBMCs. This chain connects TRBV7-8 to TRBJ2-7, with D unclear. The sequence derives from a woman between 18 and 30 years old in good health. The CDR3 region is CASSLVGGPPSYEQYF. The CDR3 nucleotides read TGTGCCAGCAGCTTAGTGGGCGGACCACCCTCCTACGAGCAGTACTTC.